The 25 T cell receptor beta chains below were found in one sample sequenced in a study of T cells after yellow fever vaccination. TCRdb reprocessed the 5' RACE reads via MiXCR and lists one record per CDR3 protein. Of a few hundred thousand distinct CDR3 sequences in the sample, around 21% are singletons; the top ten hold more than 13%. Sequencing was performed on PBMCs, taken 15 days after the yellow fever booster vaccination. The origin of the receptors is a man aged 25 to 40 who received the YFV17D yellow fever vaccine.

CDR3: CASSTHPGQAIWDSPLHF. CDR3 sequence (DNA): TGTGCCAGCAGCACCCATCCGGGACAGGCGATTTGGGATTCACCCCTCCACTTT. This rearrangement joins TRBV11-2 to TRBJ1-6; 8 bases align to TRBD1. J was trimmed by 8 bases and V by 5 bases; bases with no gene match: 17. This CDR3 contains 18 residues. Looked up from germline, CDR1 is SGHAT and CDR2 is FQNNGV.

The chain links TRBV20-1 to TRBJ2-1, with 7 bases that match TRBD2. Germline CDR1 is DFQATT and CDR2 is SNEGSKA (reference sequence). The CDR3 consists of 15 residues. Germline trimming cut 5 bases from V and 4 bases from J; bases unmatched to any gene: 11. CDR3: CSAPIPGLVYNEQFF. For the CDR3, the DNA is TGCAGTGCTCCGATCCCTGGACTAGTATACAATGAGCAGTTCTTC.

This clonotype was seen a handful of times. The chain couples TRBV20-1 to TRBJ2-3; D uncertain. CDR3 length: 13 residues. V was clipped by 3 bases and J by 5 bases, with 12 bases between them. Germline V gene lookup returns CDR1 DFQATT and CDR2 SNEGSKA (reference sequence). Here the CDR3 reads CSASDERLDTQYF. CDR3 in DNA: TGCAGTGCTAGCGACGAGCGATTAGATACGCAGTATTTT.

This chain uses TRBV6-5 with TRBJ2-7; TRBD1 aligns across 7 bases. The CDR3 is made up of 11 amino acids. The junction had 5 bases not matched to a gene; V was cut back by 4 bases and J by 11 bases. Germline-derived CDR1 and CDR2 are MNHEY and SVGAGI. CDR3 DNA: TGTGCCAGCAGTTTACAGGGGTACGAGTACTTC. Amino acids: CASSLQGYEYF.

Notes on this clonotype: An end of the junction does not agree with germline; a read error may underlie this. The chain employs TRBV20-1 and TRBJ1-1; D remains unclear. The CDR3 covers 11 residues. CDR1 is DFQATT, CDR2 SNEGSKA, per germline (reference sequence). The CDR3 sequence: CSVRLDTEAFF. CDR3 DNA sequence: TGCAGTGTTAGATTGGACACTGAAGCTTTCTTT.

A few counts support this clonotype. This rearrangement joins TRBV4-3 to TRBJ1-1, with D perhaps matching TRBD1 (5 bases). Trimming cost V 4 bases and J 5 bases, with 11 bases left between them. Germline loops: CDR1 LGHNA, CDR2 YSLEER. The CDR3 covers 13 residues. CDR3 sequence reads: CASSPEEGTEAFF. In DNA form, the CDR3 reads TGCGCCAGCAGCCCAGAGGAGGGGACTGAAGCTTTCTTT.

This clonotype has only a few counts. The genes are TRBV11-2 and TRBJ2-1; the match to TRBD2 covers 7 bases. V was clipped by 0 bases and J by 14 bases; unmatched bases: 7. CDR3 length equals 13 residues. Germline V lookup: CDR1 SGHAT, CDR2 FQNNGV. The DNA for the CDR3 is TGTGCCAGCAGCTTAGAGCGGGAGCTTAGGGAGTTCTTC. It is translated as CASSLERELREFF.

This chain connects TRBV5-1 to TRBJ1-1; D perhaps matches TRBD1 (6 bases). The CDR3 runs to 16 residues. V was pared by 8 bases and J by 1 base, with 21 bases between. In germline, CDR1 is SGHRS, CDR2 YFSETQ. The CDR3 nucleotides are TGCGCCAGTTCTACGGGACACAAAAAGTCGAACACTGAAGCTTTCTTT. Its protein product is CASSTGHKKSNTEAFF.

This rearrangement joins TRBV9 to TRBJ1-3; D unresolved. This CDR3 has 14 amino acids. V was trimmed by 0 bases and J by 2 bases, leaving 6 bases between them. Germline CDR1 and CDR2: SGDLS and YYNGEE. The CDR3 protein is CASSVGEAGNTIYF. The CDR3 coding sequence is TGTGCCAGCAGCGTAGGGGAGGCTGGAAACACCATATATTTT. Full variable domain (remainder filled in from reference TRBV9 and TRBJ1-3): DSGVTQTPKHLITATGQRVTLRCSPRSGDLSVYWYQQSLDQGLQFLIQYYNGEERAKGNILERFSAQQFPDLHSELNLSSLELGDSALYFCASSVGEAGNTIYFGEGSWLTVV.

The chain employs TRBV29-1 and TRBJ2-1; 7 bases map to TRBD2. Germline V gene lookup returns CDR1 SQVTM and CDR2 ANQGSEA. CDR3 length: 14 amino acids. The J segment lost 1 base and the V segment lost 4 bases, leaving 4 bases of the junction unmatched. The CDR3 nucleotides read TGCAGCGTTGTAACTAGCGCTTCCTACAATGAGCAGTTCTTC. Translated, it gives CSVVTSASYNEQFF.

The chain employs TRBV29-1 and TRBJ2-1; 8 nucleotides agree with TRBD1. Germline V lookup: CDR1 SQVTM, CDR2 ANQGSEA. The junction had 9 bases not matched to a gene; V was cut back by 5 bases and J by 0 bases. CDR3 size: 16 residues. Written as DNA, the CDR3 is TGCAGCGTTCAGTCTTACAGGGGGAGCTCCTACAATGAGCAGTTCTTC. This translates into CSVQSYRGSSYNEQFF.

This clonotype turned up a few times. This chain uses TRBV12-3 or TRBV12-4 with TRBJ2-2; D possibly matches TRBD1 or TRBD2 (6 bases each). Trimming left V 5 bases short and J 5 bases short, with 12 bases between. This CDR3 contains 14 residues. The CDR3 sequence is CASSATGTTGELFF. Written as DNA, the CDR3 is TGTGCCAGCAGTGCTACAGGGACTACCGGGGAGCTGTTTTTT.

This clonotype came up a few times. The chain is built from TRBV5-1 and TRBJ1-2; 9 bases map to TRBD1. Germline V gene sequence: CDR1 SGHRS, CDR2 YFSETQ. Germline trimming cut 4 bases from V and 2 bases from J; bases unmatched to any gene: 21. This CDR3 region has 20 residues. DNA for the CDR3: TGCGCCAGCAGCCGGGGACAGGGAGCCCTATCCCGTTGGGGAAACTATGGCTACACCTTC. Protein: CASSRGQGALSRWGNYGYTF. The whole variable domain, filled in from reference TRBV5-1 and TRBJ1-2, reads KAGVTQTPRYLIKTRGQQVTLSCSPISGHRSVSWYQQTPGQGLQFLFEYFSETQRNKGNFPGRFSGRQFSNSRSEMNVSTLELGDSALYLCASSRGQGALSRWGNYGYTFGSGTRLTVV.

This chain uses TRBV25-1 with TRBJ2-5; D remains unclear. Looked up from germline, CDR1 is MGHDK and CDR2 is SYGVNS. CDR3 size: 10 residues. Trimming removed 6 bases from V and 5 bases from J, with 4 bases in between. Written as DNA, the CDR3 is TGTGCCAGCAGGTTCGAGACCCAGTACTTC. It is translated as CASRFETQYF.

This chain uses TRBV11-2 with TRBJ2-3; D tentatively reads TRBD1 or TRBD2 (5 bases each). The CDR3 loop spans 16 amino acids. Germline loops: CDR1 SGHAT, CDR2 FQNNGV. Trimming stripped 3 bases from V and 0 bases from J, with 13 bases between. The CDR3 region has the DNA TGTGCCAGCAGCTTTGGCCGGGGCACTAGCACAGATACGCAGTATTTT. This translates into CASSFGRGTSTDTQYF.

This clonotype was observed many times. This chain links TRBV20-1 with TRBJ2-7; D may be TRBD2 (6 bases). Trimming stripped 5 bases from V and 5 bases from J, with 19 bases between. The V gene's germline CDR1 is DFQATT and CDR2 SNEGSKA (reference sequence). The CDR3 extends over 14 amino acids. The CDR3 DNA sequence: TGCAGTGCTTACCTGACTAGAACCGTCCACGAGCAGTACTTC. Amino acid sequence: CSAYLTRTVHEQYF.

DNA for the CDR3: TGCAGTACCCCGTCCGGTAGCGGTGAGCAGTTCTTC. This sequence encodes CSTPSGSGEQFF. The chain recombines TRBV20-1 with TRBJ2-1; maybe TRBD2 (6 bases). The germline V gene encodes CDR1 DFQATT and CDR2 SNEGSKA (reference sequence). Trimming left V 8 bases short and J 9 bases short, with 17 bases between. The length of the CDR3 is 12 residues.

In DNA, the CDR3 is TGTGCCAGCAGTTTAGAATACAGGGCGGGCGAGCAGTACTTC. Translated, it gives CASSLEYRAGEQYF. The chain joins TRBV27 to TRBJ2-7, with a tentative D call TRBD1 (6 bases). V gave up 2 bases and J gave up 6 bases, with 14 bases separating them. The CDR3 extends over 14 amino acids. Germline CDR1 reads MNHEY; CDR2 reads SMNVEV (reference sequence).

The chain uses TRBV20-1 and TRBJ2-2; D is unclear. Germline loops: CDR1 DFQATT, CDR2 SNEGSKA (reference sequence). There are 15 residues in the CDR3. V was shortened by 6 bases and J by 5 bases, with 19 bases between the two germline ends. CDR3 nucleotide sequence: TGCAGTGCGTCAAGTCGCAATGAAGGAACCGGGGAGCTGTTTTTT. Residues: CSASSRNEGTGELFF.

This clonotype turned up a few times. V is TRBV7-9 and J is TRBJ2-2, with 11 positions matching TRBD1. With 5 bases clipped from V and 5 bases from J, the junction kept 7 bases outside the gene matches. There are 16 residues in the CDR3. CDR1 SEHNR and CDR2 FQNEAQ come from the germline V gene (reference sequence). CDR3 nucleotides: TGTGCCAGCAGCGCAGGACAGGGGGCCATGACCGGGGAGCTGTTTTTT. It yields the protein CASSAGQGAMTGELFF.

This clonotype turned up a few times. V gene TRBV2 combines with J gene TRBJ2-1, with 7 positions matching TRBD2. This CDR3 region has 16 residues. Germline assignment: CDR1 SNHLY and CDR2 FYNNEI. V dropped 8 bases and J dropped 0; count of bases not matched to a gene: 10. The CDR3 DNA reads TGTGCCAGCTACGGCCCAGCGGGAAGCTCCTACAATGAGCAGTTCTTC. Its protein product is CASYGPAGSSYNEQFF.

In its sample, this clonotype was seen a few times. The J gene is TRBJ2-1, the V gene TRBV20-1; the D gene is possibly TRBD1 (6 bases). V was shortened by 0 bases and J by 6 bases, with 15 bases between the two germline ends. Germline V CDR1 and CDR2: DFQATT, SNEGSKA (reference sequence). The CDR3 runs to 15 residues. The CDR3 is CSARDPSVRGNEQFF. DNA of the CDR3: TGCAGTGCTAGAGATCCGAGCGTCAGGGGCAATGAGCAGTTCTTC.

DNA of the CDR3: TGTGCCAGCAGCGACCGGGCCCTCTCTGGAAACACCATATATTTT. This gives the protein CASSDRALSGNTIYF. V and J are TRBV12-3 or TRBV12-4 and TRBJ1-3; D call uncertain. The CDR3 has 15 amino acids. V was shortened by 6 bases and J by 0 bases, with 12 bases between the two germline ends.

This clonotype was detected ten times or more. This rearrangement joins TRBV30 to TRBJ1-2, with D perhaps matching TRBD1 (6 bases). The CDR3 spans 13 residues. Germline V lookup: CDR1 GTSNPN, CDR2 SVGIG (reference sequence). Trimming shortened V by 5 bases and J by 1 base, and 11 bases separated the two germline ends. This CDR3 reads CAWGEQGNYGYTF. CDR3 DNA sequence: TGTGCCTGGGGGGAACAGGGTAACTATGGCTACACCTTC.

This clonotype was detected only a few times. J is TRBJ2-7 and V is TRBV19, with D hard to call. This CDR3 region has 13 residues. V lost 5 bases to trimming and J lost 5 bases, with 13 bases between them. Germline CDR1 and CDR2: LNHDA and SQIVND (reference sequence). CDR3 amino acids: CASSPSTRNEQYF. The DNA for the CDR3 is TGTGCCAGTAGTCCCTCGACCAGGAACGAGCAGTACTTC.